Sequencing of this TCR beta chain was carried out in a study of cytomegalovirus exposure and HLA in healthy donors. This CDR3 contains 13 residues. Trimming pared 0 bases from V and 7 bases from J, leaving 9 bases between. Germline V gene data show CDR1 as SGHAT and CDR2 as FQNNGV. Primers included in the PCR were 60 Vbeta and 13 Jbeta primers. Sequencing used immunoSEQ multiplex PCR; TCRdb keeps in-frame clones, though not all of them. The sample consists of around 130,000 clones, just under 75% of them appearing once. In its sample, this clone was seen once. Antigen: not known. The study's findings and limits: Roughly uniform depth of sequencing across donors was assumed in presence/absence analyses.

This TCR was recovered from a man between 35 and 55 years old in good health and CMV-seropositive. Sequenced input: PBMCs. The chain is built from TRBV11-2 and TRBJ1-2; possibly TRBD1 for D (5 bases). CDR3 in amino acids: CASSLEGEGGYTF. Here the CDR3 DNA reads TGTGCCAGCAGCTTAGAAGGGGAGGGTGGCTACACCTTC.